These T cell receptor beta chains were read from a single sample in a study of regulatory T cells in long-lasting Graves disease. From the multiplex PCR reads, TCRdb called clonotypes with MiXCR, one entry per CDR3 protein. The sample carries 350,000 to 550,000 distinct CDR3 sequences, 14% recorded once. The sample also formed part of further work on T cells in Graves' hyperthyroidism and ophthalmopathy.

The specimen was peripheral blood mononuclear cells (PBMCs), collected at new diagnosis, from a patient treated with antithyroid drugs. All receptors come from a woman aged 45-65 years with Graves disease. Each CDR3 is given with its conserved first and last residue. The size of a clone is reported for some rows only, either as once, few or many, or as a class for expanded clones.

cdr3_length: 12
clone_size: many
j_call: TRBJ2-5
v_call: TRBV24-1
cdr3_aa: CATSVGQETQYF

cdr3_length: 13
clone_size: many
j_call: TRBJ2-3
v_call: TRBV2
cdr3_aa: CASRGSHTDTQYF

cdr3_length: 16
clone_size: .
j_call: TRBJ1-1
v_call: TRBV2
cdr3_aa: CASNGLMAARGTEAFF

cdr3_length: 16
clone_size: many
j_call: TRBJ2-5
v_call: TRBV11-2
cdr3_aa: CASSLGPGTSQETQYF

cdr3_length: 16
clone_size: many
j_call: TRBJ2-3
v_call: TRBV27
cdr3_aa: CASSLGGLLSTDTQYF

cdr3_length: 15
clone_size: few
j_call: TRBJ1-2
v_call: TRBV6-1
cdr3_aa: CASSEPGAGNYGYTF

cdr3_length: 16
clone_size: .
j_call: TRBJ2-7
v_call: TRBV5-6
cdr3_aa: CASSFPGQLGSYEQYF

cdr3_length: 17
clone_size: .
j_call: TRBJ1-6
v_call: TRBV27
cdr3_aa: CASSPTLFRGGNSPLHF

cdr3_length: 14
clone_size: .
j_call: TRBJ1-1
v_call: TRBV28
cdr3_aa: CASSLGDRKTEAFF

cdr3_length: 16
clone_size: many
j_call: TRBJ2-7
v_call: TRBV28
cdr3_aa: CASSLARGAVGHEQYF

cdr3_length: 13
clone_size: .
j_call: TRBJ2-3
v_call: TRBV24-1
cdr3_aa: CATSDALTDTQYF

cdr3_length: 15
clone_size: many
j_call: TRBJ1-1
v_call: TRBV6-5
cdr3_aa: CASSSGRGLNTEAFF

cdr3_length: 16
clone_size: many
j_call: TRBJ2-1
v_call: TRBV3-1
cdr3_aa: CASSRGSRLPYNEQFF

cdr3_length: 15
clone_size: many
j_call: TRBJ2-3
v_call: TRBV6-1
cdr3_aa: CASSVLAGVSDTQYF

cdr3_length: 14
clone_size: many
j_call: TRBJ2-7
v_call: TRBV6-1
cdr3_aa: CASRTQGASHEQYF

cdr3_length: 14
clone_size: many
j_call: TRBJ1-6
v_call: TRBV20-1
cdr3_aa: CSAREREGNSPLHF

cdr3_length: 12
clone_size: many
j_call: TRBJ2-5
v_call: TRBV20-1
cdr3_aa: CSARGGLGTQYF

cdr3_length: 15
clone_size: many
j_call: TRBJ2-1
v_call: TRBV6-2/TRBV6-3
cdr3_aa: CASRPGGESYNEQFF

cdr3_length: 15
clone_size: few
j_call: TRBJ2-1
v_call: TRBV9
cdr3_aa: CASSSDAGEYNEQFF

cdr3_length: 13
clone_size: many
j_call: TRBJ1-4
v_call: TRBV7-9
cdr3_aa: CASSLTVNEKLFF

cdr3_length: 12
clone_size: many
j_call: TRBJ2-5
v_call: TRBV29-1
cdr3_aa: CSAATTLETQYF

cdr3_length: 11
clone_size: many
j_call: TRBJ1-1
v_call: TRBV6-1
cdr3_aa: CASKDFTEAFF

cdr3_length: 16
clone_size: .
j_call: TRBJ2-1
v_call: TRBV25-1
cdr3_aa: CASMWTREAFFREQFF